The present T cell receptor (beta chain) was sequenced within a study of blood T cell repertoires in COVID-19. Across the study: Samples came from the United States, Italy and Spain, spanning acute and convalescent COVID-19. PBMCs, B-cell-depleted T cells, or T cells were the source of the cDNA or gDNA that made up the material.

Repertoires were generated with immunoSEQ multiplex PCR, while TCRdb's copy carries only in-frame clones and drops some. The sample yields approximately 68,000 clones, around 83% seen once. This clone was observed once. J lost 5 bases, V lost 0 bases, and 7 bases had no gene match. Germline-derived CDR1 and CDR2 are SGHDT and YYEEEE. The CDR3 sequence is 17 residues long. Sequenced: peripheral blood. The origin of this receptor is a woman over 75 with active or convalescent COVID-19. This chain uses TRBV5-6 with TRBJ2-2, with 10 positions matching TRBD2. The CDR3 coding sequence is TGTGCCAGCAGCTTGGCCTCTAGCGGGGGTAGTACCGGGGAGCTGTTTTTT. Encoded protein: CASSLASSGGSTGELFF.